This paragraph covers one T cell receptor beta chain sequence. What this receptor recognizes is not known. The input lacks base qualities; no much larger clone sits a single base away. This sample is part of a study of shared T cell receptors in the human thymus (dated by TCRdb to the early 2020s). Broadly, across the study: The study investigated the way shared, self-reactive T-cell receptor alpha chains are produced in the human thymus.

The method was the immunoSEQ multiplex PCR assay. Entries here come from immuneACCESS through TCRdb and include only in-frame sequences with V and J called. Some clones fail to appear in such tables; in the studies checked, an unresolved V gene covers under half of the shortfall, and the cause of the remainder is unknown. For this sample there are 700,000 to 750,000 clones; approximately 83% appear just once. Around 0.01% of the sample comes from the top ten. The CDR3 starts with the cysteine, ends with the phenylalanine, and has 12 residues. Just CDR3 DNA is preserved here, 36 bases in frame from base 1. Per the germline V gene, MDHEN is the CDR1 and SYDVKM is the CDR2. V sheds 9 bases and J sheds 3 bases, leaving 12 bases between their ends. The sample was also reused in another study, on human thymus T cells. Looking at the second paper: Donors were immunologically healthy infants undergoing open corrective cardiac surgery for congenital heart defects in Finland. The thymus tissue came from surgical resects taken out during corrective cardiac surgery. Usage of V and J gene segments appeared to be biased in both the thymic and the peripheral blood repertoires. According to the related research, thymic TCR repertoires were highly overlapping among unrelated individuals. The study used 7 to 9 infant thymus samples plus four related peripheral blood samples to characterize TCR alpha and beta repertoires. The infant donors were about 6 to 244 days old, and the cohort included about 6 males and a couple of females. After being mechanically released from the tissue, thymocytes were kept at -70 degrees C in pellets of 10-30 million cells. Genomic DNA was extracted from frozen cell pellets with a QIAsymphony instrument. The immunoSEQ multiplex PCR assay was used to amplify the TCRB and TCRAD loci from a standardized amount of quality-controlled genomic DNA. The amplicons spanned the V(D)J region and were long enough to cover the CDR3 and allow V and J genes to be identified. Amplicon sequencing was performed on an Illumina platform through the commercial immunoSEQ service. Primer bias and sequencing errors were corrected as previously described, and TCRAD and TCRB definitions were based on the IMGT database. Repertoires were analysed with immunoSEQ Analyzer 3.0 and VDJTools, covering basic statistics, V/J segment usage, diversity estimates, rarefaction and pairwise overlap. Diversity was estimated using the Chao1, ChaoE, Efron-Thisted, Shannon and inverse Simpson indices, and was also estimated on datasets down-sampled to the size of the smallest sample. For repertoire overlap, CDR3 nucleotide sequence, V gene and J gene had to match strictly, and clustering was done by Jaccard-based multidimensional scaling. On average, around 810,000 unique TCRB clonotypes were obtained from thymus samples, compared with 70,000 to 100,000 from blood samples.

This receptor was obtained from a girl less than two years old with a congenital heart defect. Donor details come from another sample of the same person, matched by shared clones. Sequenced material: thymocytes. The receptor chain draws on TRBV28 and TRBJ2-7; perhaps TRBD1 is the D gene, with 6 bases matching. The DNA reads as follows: TGTGCCAGTACAGGGTCGGGCTACGAGCAGTACTTC. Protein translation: CASTGSGYEQYF.